This T cell receptor beta chain originates from a study of sequential checkpoint blockade in melanoma. Whole-study context: About 90 pretreatment tumor DNA samples were TCRβ immunosequenced. After nivolumab or ipilimumab alone, about 20 patients had week-13 rebiopsies.

Treatment in this sample: randomized to nivolumab then ipilimumab (arm A) or the reverse (arm B). The ends lost 5 bases at V and 8 bases at J; junction bases unmatched: 11. Germline CDR1 reads GTSNPN; CDR2 reads SVGIG (reference sequence). The CDR3 length is 14 residues. This clone has only a few counts. Generated by immunoSEQ multiplex PCR, the TCRdb table keeps only in-frame clones and is missing some. The sample includes 3,300 or so clones, approximately 15% of them seen just once. The TCR comes from a human donor with melanoma. The V call is TRBV30, the J call TRBJ2-1; the match to TRBD2 covers 8 bases. Specimen: tumor tissue (inferred from file names), collected from a patient given nivolumab and ipilimumab in sequence. DNA of the CDR3: TGTGCCTGGCGAGGGGGACCAGCGGGGGATGAGCAGTTCTTC. It encodes CAWRGGPAGDEQFF.